One sample yielded the 7 T cell receptor beta chains listed below, sequenced in a study of T cell responses to AZD1222 COVID-19 vaccine. Generated by immunoSEQ multiplex PCR, the TCRdb table keeps only in-frame clones and is missing some. This repertoire shows 45,000 to 65,000 clones, roughly three quarters found once; its top ten account for roughly 5.1%. This material consisted of peripheral blood, taken 28 days after the second AZD1222 dose. The receptors were gathered from an adult who received the AZD1222 COVID-19 vaccine.

The V gene is TRBV10-3, the J gene TRBJ1-5; no definite D call. CDR1 is ENHRY, CDR2 SYGVKD, per germline. V dropped 10 bases and J dropped 1 base, with 17 bases sitting between them. This CDR3 is built from 15 residues. CDR3 loop: CATADRPGSNQPQHF. The CDR3, as DNA: TGTGCCACGGCGGACCGCCCTGGGAGCAATCAGCCCCAGCATTTT.

The J gene is TRBJ2-2, the V gene TRBV7-3; D is unresolved. Germline V gene lookup returns CDR1 SGHTA and CDR2 FQGTGA. The V end lost 1 base, the J end lost 7 bases, and 10 bases lay between the germline ends. The CDR3 extends over 14 amino acids. The CDR3: CASSLNRAGGELFF. CDR3 bases: TGTGCCAGCAGCTTAAATCGGGCTGGCGGGGAGCTGTTTTTT.

This rearrangement joins TRBV24-1 to TRBJ2-3; D uncertain. Trimming stripped 6 bases from V and 2 bases from J, with 14 bases between. CDR1 and CDR2 from the germline V gene are KGHDR and SFDVKD. The length of the CDR3 is 15 residues. CDR3 sequence reads: CATSQAAITTDTQYF. CDR3 in DNA: TGTGCCACCAGTCAGGCTGCCATAACCACAGATACGCAGTATTTT.

This chain joins TRBV14 and TRBJ1-4; a weak D match, TRBD1 (6 bases). The CDR3 contains 17 residues. The germline V and J ends were trimmed by 0 bases and 6 bases, with 17 bases remaining between them. CDR1 SGHDN and CDR2 FVKESK come from the germline V gene. For the CDR3, the DNA is TGTGCCAGCAGCCAAGAGTTTACGGGGGCCCTTGATGAAAAACTGTTTTTT. Translation: CASSQEFTGALDEKLFF.

The rearrangement links TRBV11-1 to TRBJ1-3; D gene unclear. V was clipped by 8 bases and J by 0 bases, with 8 bases between them. CDR3 size: 13 residues. The germline V gene encodes CDR1 SGHAT and CDR2 FQDESV (reference sequence). CDR3 residues: CASFGNSGNTIYF. The CDR3 nucleotides are TGTGCCAGCTTTGGGAACTCTGGAAACACCATATATTTT.

The chain links TRBV27 to TRBJ2-2; D is unclear. The CDR3 is made up of 15 amino acids. The germline gives CDR1 MNHEY, CDR2 SMNVEV (reference sequence). V lost 3 bases to trimming and J lost 4 bases, with 12 bases between them. This CDR3 is CASSLRVTTTGELFF. The CDR3 region has the DNA TGTGCCAGCAGTTTGAGAGTAACGACCACCGGGGAGCTGTTTTTT.

The table lists this clone with a few counts. The V gene is TRBV10-3, the J gene TRBJ2-1; 7 bases are a match to TRBD2. The germline V gene encodes CDR1 ENHRY and CDR2 SYGVKD. The ends lost 4 bases at V and 0 bases at J; junction bases unmatched: 6. This CDR3 is built from 16 residues. The CDR3 loop reads CAISARGGSSYNEQFF. DNA of the CDR3: TGTGCCATCAGTGCTCGGGGAGGGAGCTCCTACAATGAGCAGTTCTTC.